Shown below are 10 T cell receptor beta chains from a single sample sequenced in a study of blood T cell repertoires in COVID-19 (dated by TCRdb to about 2020). The library was prepared using the immunoSEQ multiplex PCR assay. TCRdb took over this immuneACCESS table, retaining in-frame rearrangements with V and J assigned. Such tables are incomplete; in checked studies, under half of the missing clones stem from an unresolved V gene, and the remainder is unexplained. The sample yields over 400,000 clones; more than 80% were counted once. The top ten clones comprise more than 1.4% of the sample. The source material was peripheral blood. These receptors were collected from a woman younger than 45 with active or convalescent COVID-19.

The chain couples TRBV19 to TRBJ2-1; 7 nucleotides agree with TRBD1. After removal of 3 bases from V and 9 bases from J, the junction contained 11 bases not matched to a gene. The germline gives CDR1 LNHDA, CDR2 SQIVND (reference sequence). The CDR3 loop spans 15 amino acids. The CDR3 protein is CASSITPQGLGEQFF. DNA of the CDR3: TGTGCCAGTAGTATTACCCCACAGGGGCTCGGTGAGCAGTTCTTC.

This rearrangement joins TRBV19 to TRBJ1-2; 8 nucleotides align to TRBD1. Germline loops: CDR1 LNHDA, CDR2 SQIVND (reference sequence). The CDR3 is 14 amino acids. The ends lost 6 bases at V and 1 base at J; junction bases unmatched: 4. The DNA for the CDR3 is TGTGCCAGTAGACGGACAGGGAGTAACTATGGCTACACCTTC. It is translated as CASRRTGSNYGYTF.

This clone was seen a handful of times. The chain is built from TRBV5-1 and TRBJ1-1; no clear D gene. The CDR3 extends over 13 amino acids. Germline loops: CDR1 SGHRS, CDR2 YFSETQ. V was shortened by 0 bases and J by 12 bases, with 15 bases between the two germline ends. CDR3 DNA: TGCGCCAGCAGCTTGGTGCTCGGAGGGAGGACTTTCTTT. Translating gives CASSLVLGGRTFF.

The V gene is TRBV19, the J gene TRBJ1-1; TRBD1 is a possible D gene (5 bases). Trimming stripped 9 bases from V and 6 bases from J, with 17 bases between. Germline CDR1 LNHDA, CDR2 SQIVND (reference sequence). The CDR3 loop spans 13 amino acids. CDR3 bases: TGTGCCAGCGGACATCCCGCAAGGGCTGAAGCTTTCTTT. Translating gives CASGHPARAEAFF.

The chain couples TRBV19 to TRBJ2-3; 11 positions match TRBD2. V lost 5 bases and J lost 2; bases outside the gene matches: 3. There are 15 residues in the CDR3. The germline V gene has CDR1 LNHDA and CDR2 SQIVND (reference sequence). The CDR3 region is CASSLTSGTTDTQYF. The CDR3 region has the DNA TGTGCCAGTAGTTTGACTAGCGGGACCACAGATACGCAGTATTTT.

CDR3 nucleotide sequence: TGTGCCAGCAGCCGAGTGGGGGGCTCCTACGAGCAGTACTTC. Its protein product is CASSRVGGSYEQYF. The rearrangement uses TRBV6-5 and TRBJ2-7; D might be TRBD2 (6 bases). The V and J ends lost 6 bases and 0 bases respectively, with 12 bases between them. There are 14 residues in the CDR3. Per germline, CDR1 MNHEY and CDR2 SVGAGI.

The chain recombines TRBV19 with TRBJ1-1; 7 bases agree with TRBD1. The trim removed 3 bases at V and 4 bases at J, leaving 5 bases unmatched. The CDR3 is made up of 14 amino acids. The germline gives CDR1 LNHDA, CDR2 SQIVND (reference sequence). The chain's CDR3 is CASSITGDGTEAFF. The CDR3 DNA sequence: TGTGCCAGTAGTATTACAGGGGATGGCACTGAAGCTTTCTTT.

Details on this clone: This CDR3 is also generated by other DNA sequences in the sample. This rearrangement joins TRBV5-1 to TRBJ1-2, with TRBD1 matching 8 bases. CDR1 and CDR2 (germline): SGHRS, YFSETQ. The CDR3 loop spans 13 amino acids. Trimming at V came to 3 bases and at J to 6 bases, leaving 4 bases not matched to a gene. The CDR3 DNA is TGCGCCAGCAGCTCTGGACAGGGAGATGGCTACACCTTC. Translating gives CASSSGQGDGYTF.

This chain connects TRBV4-1 to TRBJ2-3, with 10 positions matching TRBD2. Germline V CDR1 and CDR2: MGHRA, YSYEKL. J lost 4 bases, V lost 4 bases, and 11 bases had no gene match. The CDR3 covers 17 residues. The CDR3 region has the DNA TGCGCCAGCAGCCCCACCCCTAGCGGGAGTGTGGCAGATACGCAGTATTTT. Translated, it gives CASSPTPSGSVADTQYF.

This chain links TRBV5-1 with TRBJ2-1; TRBD1 aligns across 10 bases. V shed 6 bases, J shed 0 bases, and the junction held 6 bases outside the gene matches. Germline V gene sequence: CDR1 SGHRS, CDR2 YFSETQ. This CDR3 has 16 residues. This CDR3 reads CASTLGQGSSYNEQFF. The CDR3 coding sequence is TGCGCCAGCACCCTGGGACAGGGGAGCTCCTACAATGAGCAGTTCTTC.